This T cell receptor beta chain originates from a study of cytomegalovirus exposure and HLA in healthy donors. Per the germline V gene, CDR1 is SSHAT and CDR2 is FNYEAQ (reference sequence). This CDR3 is built from 17 residues. Details on this clone: The antigen is unknown. Its ends do not fully match the called genes, so a read error is possible.

Study-wide points: Some 150 TCR beta chains were listed as cytomegalovirus-associated.

PCR was performed using 60 Vbeta and 13 Jbeta primers. TCRdb's table, derived via immunoSEQ multiplex PCR, lists solely in-frame clones and lacks some. Of approximately 190,000 clones listed, around 75% are singletons. The chain joins TRBV7-7 to TRBJ2-2, with 7 nucleotides matching TRBD2. Sequencing input: PBMCs. This TCR was recovered from a woman aged 30 to 39 in good health and CMV-seropositive. CDR3 nucleotides: TGTGCTAGCAGCTCAGAGATAGCGGGCGCGAGGACCGGGGAGCTGTTTTTT. Translating it yields CASSSEIAGARTGELFF. Variable domain in full (rest from reference TRBV7-7 and TRBJ2-2): GAGVSQSPRYKVTKRGQDVTLRCDPISSHATLYWYQQALGQGPEFLTYFNYEAQPDKSGLPSDRFSAERPEGSISTLTIQRTEQRDSAMYRCASSSEIAGARTGELFFGEGSRLTVL.